What follows are 21 T cell receptor beta chains derived from one specimen sequenced in a study of T cell changes during pregnancy in multiple sclerosis. TCRdb keeps only in-frame clones here, not all; method: immunoSEQ multiplex PCR. The sample lists 35,000 to 50,000 clones, roughly 87% seen once, with 1.2% in the top ten. This material consisted of CD4+ T cells from peripheral blood mononuclear cells, taken after pregnancy. The source is a female donor with multiple sclerosis, enrolled in a pregnancy study.

This clone was recorded only once. The CDR3 loop is CASSELTGAGELFF. CDR3 bases: TGCGCCAGCAGTGAGCTTACCGGGGCCGGGGAGCTGTTTTTT. V is TRBV10-1 and J is TRBJ2-2; D is perhaps TRBD2 (5 bases). The CDR3 runs 14 residues. Germline V CDR1 and CDR2: WNHNN, SYGVQD (reference sequence). The V gene lost 2 bases and the J gene lost 6 bases, with 10 bases spanning the gap.

The genes are TRBV5-8 and TRBJ1-4, with D perhaps matching TRBD1 (6 bases). Germline CDR1 reads SGHTS; CDR2 reads YDEGEE. V lost 7 bases and J lost 6, with 13 bases in between. This CDR3 comprises 13 residues. The CDR3 is CASFGGPHEKLFF. The CDR3 DNA follows: TGTGCCAGCTTCGGGGGGCCTCATGAAAAACTGTTTTTT.

V and J are TRBV6-1 and TRBJ1-2, with 9 bases identical to TRBD1. The CDR3 contains 14 residues. V was pared by 6 bases and J by 4 bases, with 6 bases of the junction left unmatched. The germline V gene encodes CDR1 MNHNS and CDR2 SASEGT. CDR3 DNA: TGTGCCAGCAGGAGCCGGGACAGGGCCTATGGCTACACCTTC. It specifies CASRSRDRAYGYTF.

V gene TRBV2 combines with J gene TRBJ2-1; 9 bases are a match to TRBD2. Germline V CDR1 and CDR2: SNHLY, FYNNEI. The CDR3 runs 17 residues. V lost 2 bases, J lost 7 bases, and 12 bases stayed unmatched. In nucleotides, the CDR3 is TGTGCCAGCAGTGAAATGGCGACTAGCGGATTACAAAATGAGCAGTTCTTC. Translation: CASSEMATSGLQNEQFF.

This sequence joins TRBV12-5 and TRBJ1-3; 8 bases map to TRBD1. This CDR3 spans 15 amino acids. V lost 4 bases and J lost 2; bases outside the gene matches: 4. The germline gives CDR1 LGHNT, CDR2 FRNRAP. CDR3 loop: CASGSLQGAGNTIYF. CDR3 coding DNA: TGTGCTAGTGGTTCGCTACAGGGGGCTGGAAACACCATATATTTT. Based on the CDR3 plus reference TRBV12-5 and TRBJ1-3, the full variable domain is DARVTQTPRHKVTEMGQEVTMRCQPILGHNTVFWYRQTMMQGLELLAYFRNRAPLDDSGMPKDRFSAEMPDATLATLKIQPSEPRDSAVYFCASGSLQGAGNTIYFGEGSWLTVV.

This chain links TRBV2 with TRBJ2-1; 10 nucleotides match TRBD2. This CDR3 spans 14 amino acids. The germline CDR1 and CDR2 sequences are SNHLY and FYNNEI. The J segment lost 5 bases and the V segment lost 6 bases, leaving 4 bases of the junction unmatched. The chain's CDR3 is CASSRTSGNNEQFF. The CDR3 DNA is TGTGCCAGCAGCAGGACTAGCGGCAACAATGAGCAGTTCTTC. Complete variable domain (other parts from reference TRBV2 and TRBJ2-1): EPEVTQTPSHQVTQMGQEVILRCVPISNHLYFYWYRQILGQKVEFLVSFYNNEISEKSEIFDDQFSVERPDGSNFTLKIRSTKLEDSAMYFCASSRTSGNNEQFFGPGTRLTVL.

The chain couples TRBV2 to TRBJ2-5; D is uncertain. Between the trimmed V and J ends, which lost 2 bases and 2 bases, there was a span of 6 bases. The length of the CDR3 is 13 residues. Looked up from germline, CDR1 is SNHLY and CDR2 is FYNNEI. CDR3 nucleotide sequence: TGTGCCAGCAGTGAACAACTACAAGAGACCCAGTACTTC. It yields the protein CASSEQLQETQYF.

The chain links TRBV29-1 to TRBJ1-4, with D maybe TRBD1 (5 bases). The germline CDR1 and CDR2 sequences are SQVTM and ANQGSEA. Trimming stripped 4 bases from V and 6 bases from J, with 9 bases between. There are 12 residues in the CDR3. The DNA of the CDR3 is TGCAGCGTTGGGTCGGGGGATGAAAAACTGTTTTTT. The encoded protein is CSVGSGDEKLFF.

The chain carries TRBV18 and TRBJ2-1; maybe TRBD1 (5 bases). CDR3 length: 16 residues. The V end lost 1 base, the J end lost 1 base, and 11 bases lay between the germline ends. Germline CDR1 reads KGHSH; CDR2 reads LQKENI. Here the CDR3 DNA reads TGTGCCAGCTCACCACTCGGCGGACAATCCTACAATGAGCAGTTCTTC. It specifies CASSPLGGQSYNEQFF.

The chain recombines TRBV4-3 with TRBJ2-1, with D maybe TRBD2 (5 bases). The germline V gene encodes CDR1 LGHNA and CDR2 YSLEER. This CDR3 has 13 amino acids. Trimming shortened V by 1 base and J by 7 bases, and 8 bases separated the two germline ends. CDR3 in DNA: TGCGCCAGCAGCCAAGCCGGGGAGAATGAGCAGTTCTTC. It yields the protein CASSQAGENEQFF.

This clone was seen a few times. The J gene is TRBJ2-1, the V gene TRBV27; TRBD1 aligns across 11 bases. The CDR3 is 18 residues long. V shed 6 bases and J 2 bases; nucleotides not matched to a gene: 12. Germline V gene sequence: CDR1 MNHEY, CDR2 SMNVEV (reference sequence). The CDR3 loop reads CASRGTGGSIIPYNEQFF. The CDR3 DNA sequence: TGTGCCAGCAGGGGGACAGGGGGTTCTATTATCCCCTACAATGAGCAGTTCTTC.

The chain employs TRBV2 and TRBJ1-3; 10 bases are a match to TRBD1. The CDR3 length is 13 residues. Trimming at V came to 8 bases and at J to 4 bases, leaving 2 bases not matched to a gene. The germline V gene has CDR1 SNHLY and CDR2 FYNNEI. The DNA of the CDR3 is TGTGCCAGCGAGGGACAGGGGGGAAACACCATATATTTT. Its translation is CASEGQGGNTIYF. The whole variable domain, remainder taken from reference TRBV2 and TRBJ1-3, is EPEVTQTPSHQVTQMGQEVILRCVPISNHLYFYWYRQILGQKVEFLVSFYNNEISEKSEIFDDQFSVERPDGSNFTLKIRSTKLEDSAMYFCASEGQGGNTIYFGEGSWLTVV.

The chain couples TRBV5-1 to TRBJ2-7, with 10 nucleotides matching TRBD2. The CDR3 spans 15 residues. Per the germline V gene, CDR1 is SGHRS and CDR2 is YFSETQ. Trimming at V came to 4 bases and at J to 2 bases, leaving 6 bases not matched to a gene. CDR3 sequence: CASSPRAGGTYEQYF. CDR3 nucleotide sequence: TGCGCCAGCAGCCCCAGAGCGGGAGGGACCTACGAGCAGTACTTC.

The V and J genes are TRBV5-1 and TRBJ1-6, with D unresolved. CDR3 length: 13 residues. Germline CDR1 is SGHRS and CDR2 is YFSETQ. Deletions cut 0 bases from V and 6 bases from J, with 4 bases between. In DNA, the CDR3 is TGCGCCAGCAGCTTGGACAGTAATTCACCCCTCCACTTT. Protein product: CASSLDSNSPLHF.

The chain couples TRBV5-1 to TRBJ2-1; 12 bases align to TRBD2. There are 15 residues in the CDR3. Trimming cost V 4 bases and J 7 bases; bases outside gene matches: 6. Germline CDR1 is SGHRS and CDR2 is YFSETQ. The CDR3 is CASSPRLAGANEQFF. The CDR3 region has the DNA TGCGCCAGCAGCCCAAGACTAGCGGGAGCTAATGAGCAGTTCTTC. The whole variable domain, filled in from reference TRBV5-1 and TRBJ2-1, reads KAGVTQTPRYLIKTRGQQVTLSCSPISGHRSVSWYQQTPGQGLQFLFEYFSETQRNKGNFPGRFSGRQFSNSRSEMNVSTLELGDSALYLCASSPRLAGANEQFFGPGTRLTVL.

The chain carries TRBV7-6 and TRBJ2-5, with TRBD2 matching over 12 bases. V dropped 6 bases and J dropped 5; count of bases not matched to a gene: 7. Germline V gives CDR1 SGHVS, CDR2 FNYEAQ. This CDR3 has 15 residues. Here the CDR3 reads CASRSGLAGMETQYF. The CDR3 nucleotides read TGTGCCAGCAGGTCCGGACTAGCGGGAATGGAGACCCAGTACTTC.

This chain connects TRBV30 to TRBJ1-5; D is perhaps TRBD1 (5 bases). Trimming cost V 5 bases and J 4 bases, with 15 bases left between them. The CDR3 has 14 residues. The germline V gene has CDR1 GTSNPN and CDR2 SVGIG (reference sequence). Here the CDR3 reads CAWSSSGGNQPQHF. CDR3 coding DNA: TGTGCCTGGTCCTCTTCCGGGGGGAATCAGCCCCAGCATTTT.

The chain links TRBV30 to TRBJ1-4; D gene ambiguous. The V and J ends lost 2 bases and 8 bases respectively, with 6 bases between them. Germline V lookup: CDR1 GTSNPN, CDR2 SVGIG (reference sequence). This CDR3 has 11 amino acids. In nucleotides, the CDR3 is TGTGCCTGGAGTTCTGGCGAAAAACTGTTTTTT. It specifies CAWSSGEKLFF.

The chain is built from TRBV28 and TRBJ2-5, with 9 bases matching TRBD1. CDR3 size: 13 residues. Trimming took 3 bases from V and 6 from J; bases not matched to a gene: 2. CDR1 is MDHEN and CDR2 is SYDVKM in the germline V gene. The CDR3 bases are TGTGCCAGCAGTTTGGACAGGGGAAAGACCCAGTACTTC. Its protein is CASSLDRGKTQYF.

The chain combines TRBV10-1 with TRBJ2-2; 7 nucleotides match TRBD1. The CDR3 has 16 residues. V gave up 6 bases and J gave up 0 bases; unmatched junction bases: 7. Per germline, CDR1 WNHNN and CDR2 SYGVQD (reference sequence). This CDR3 reads CASRSDRAANTGELFF. CDR3 nucleotide sequence: TGCGCCAGCAGGAGCGACAGGGCGGCGAACACCGGGGAGCTGTTTTTT.

The chain is built from TRBV18 and TRBJ2-1; tentatively, D is TRBD2 (6 bases). V was pared by 2 bases and J by 4 bases, with 12 bases between. CDR1 KGHSH and CDR2 LQKENI come from the germline V gene. This CDR3 has 15 amino acids. The CDR3: CASSPGVAVYNEQFF. The CDR3 DNA follows: TGTGCCAGCTCACCAGGGGTAGCGGTATACAATGAGCAGTTCTTC.